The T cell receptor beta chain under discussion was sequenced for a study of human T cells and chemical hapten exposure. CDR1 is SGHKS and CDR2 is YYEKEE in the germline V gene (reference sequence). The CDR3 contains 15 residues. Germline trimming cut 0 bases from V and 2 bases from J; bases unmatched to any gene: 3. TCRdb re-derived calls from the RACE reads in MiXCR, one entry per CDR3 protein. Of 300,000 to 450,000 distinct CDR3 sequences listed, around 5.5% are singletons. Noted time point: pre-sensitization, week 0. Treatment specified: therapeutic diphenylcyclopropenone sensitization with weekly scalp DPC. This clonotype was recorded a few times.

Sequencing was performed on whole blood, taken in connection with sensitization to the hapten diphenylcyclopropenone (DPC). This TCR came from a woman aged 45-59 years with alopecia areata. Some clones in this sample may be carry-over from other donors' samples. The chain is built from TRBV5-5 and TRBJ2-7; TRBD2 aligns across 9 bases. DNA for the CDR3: TGTGCCAGCAGCTTGGCTGGCGGGAGGGCCTACGAGCAGTACTTC. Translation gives CASSLAGGRAYEQYF.